This T cell receptor (beta chain) was recovered during a study of blood T cell repertoires in COVID-19. About the research overall: There were acute and convalescent COVID-19 samples, and they came from the United States, Italy and Spain. T cells, B-cell-depleted T cells, or PBMCs provided the cDNA or gDNA that served as material.

This CDR3 region has 14 residues. Germline CDR1 SNHLY, CDR2 FYNNEI. V lost 2 bases and J 4 bases, leaving 9 bases between the germline ends. In the study's own analysis: Amplification with reference gene primers provided the estimates of nucleated cell counts. Sequencing was performed with immunoSEQ multiplex PCR; in TCRdb, only in-frame clones are kept and a portion is missing. For V, J and clone size, that table is used; D and trimming come from the DNA. The table includes some 240,000 clones, nearly 90% detected once. This sequence was found in a woman between 35 and 50 years old who had recovered from COVID-19. The sample consisted of peripheral blood. The rearrangement uses TRBV2 and TRBJ1-3; possibly TRBD1 for D (5 bases). CDR3 loop: CASSEWGVGNTIYF. The DNA for the CDR3 is TGTGCCAGCAGTGAATGGGGGGTCGGAAACACCATATATTTT.